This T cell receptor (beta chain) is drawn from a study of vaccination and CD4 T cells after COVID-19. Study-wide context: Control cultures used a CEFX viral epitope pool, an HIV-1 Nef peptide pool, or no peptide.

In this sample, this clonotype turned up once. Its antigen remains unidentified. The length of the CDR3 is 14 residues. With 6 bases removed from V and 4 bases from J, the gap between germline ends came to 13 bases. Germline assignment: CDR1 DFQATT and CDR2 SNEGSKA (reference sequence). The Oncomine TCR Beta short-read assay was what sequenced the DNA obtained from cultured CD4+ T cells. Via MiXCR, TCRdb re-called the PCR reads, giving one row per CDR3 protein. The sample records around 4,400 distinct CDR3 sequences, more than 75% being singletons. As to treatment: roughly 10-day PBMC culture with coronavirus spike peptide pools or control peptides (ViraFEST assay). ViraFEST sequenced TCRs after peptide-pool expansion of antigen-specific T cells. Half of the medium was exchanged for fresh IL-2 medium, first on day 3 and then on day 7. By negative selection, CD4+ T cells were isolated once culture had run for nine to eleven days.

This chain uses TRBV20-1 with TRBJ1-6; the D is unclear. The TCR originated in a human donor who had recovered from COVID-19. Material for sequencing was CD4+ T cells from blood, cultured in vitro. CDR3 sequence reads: CSASKGGYNSPLHF. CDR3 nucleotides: TGCAGTGCCTCGAAGGGAGGTTATAATTCACCCCTCCACTTT.